Shown below are 19 T cell receptor beta chains from a single sample sequenced in a study of blood T cell repertoires in COVID-19. Generated by immunoSEQ multiplex PCR, the TCRdb table keeps only in-frame clones and is missing some. The table has approximately 300,000 clones, roughly 90% seen once. The sequencing input was PBMCs or T cells enriched from blood (not recorded which). The receptor source for this set is a woman in her twenties or thirties who had recovered from COVID-19.

The sample holds a few counts of this clone. V gene TRBV10-3 combines with J gene TRBJ1-1, with D uncertain. Per germline, CDR1 ENHRY and CDR2 SYGVKD. Trimming cost V 10 bases and J 0 bases, with 9 bases left between them. The CDR3 totals 12 residues. CDR3 protein: CATGLVNTEAFF. Here the CDR3 DNA reads TGTGCCACCGGACTTGTGAACACTGAAGCTTTCTTT.

The V gene is TRBV18, the J gene TRBJ2-1; D gene uncertain. V gave up 2 bases and J gave up 5 bases, with 22 bases separating them. This CDR3 region has 18 residues. The germline gives CDR1 KGHSH, CDR2 LQKENI. The CDR3 sequence: CASSPRGGTAGWDNEQFF. The DNA for the CDR3 is TGTGCCAGCTCACCAAGAGGCGGAACGGCCGGTTGGGACAATGAGCAGTTCTTC.

The chain has TRBV28 and TRBJ1-1; 8 bases line up with TRBD1. Trimming cost V 6 bases and J 0 bases; bases outside gene matches: 12. The CDR3 extends over 17 amino acids. Germline CDR1 reads MDHEN; CDR2 reads SYDVKM. CDR3 DNA: TGTGCCAGCAGCGCATACCGGGACAGGCCCTTGAACACTGAAGCTTTCTTT. It is translated as CASSAYRDRPLNTEAFF.

This clone appeared once. The CDR3 region is CASSDRYQETQYF. The CDR3 DNA reads as TGTGCCAGCAGCGACAGGTACCAAGAGACCCAGTACTTC. The rearrangement links TRBV6-5 to TRBJ2-5; maybe TRBD1 (6 bases). Germline CDR1 is MNHEY and CDR2 is SVGAGI. The ends were cut back, 6 bases at V and 0 bases at J, with 8 bases in the middle. This CDR3 contains 13 residues.

The genes are TRBV5-1 and TRBJ1-2; no clear D. Per the germline V gene, CDR1 is SGHRS and CDR2 is YFSETQ. This CDR3 spans 14 amino acids. V dropped 0 bases and J dropped 1 base, with 7 bases sitting between them. The CDR3 loop reads CASSLGDFNYGYTF. In nucleotides, the CDR3 is TGCGCCAGCAGCTTGGGCGATTTTAACTATGGCTACACCTTC.

Written as DNA, the CDR3 is TGTGCCAGCAGTTACTCTCGGGGGGCCAGGAGCACTGAAGCTTTCTTT. Translating it yields CASSYSRGARSTEAFF. The gene calls are TRBV6-5 and TRBJ1-1, with a possible D match to TRBD1 (6 bases). The CDR3 is 16 amino acids. Per the germline V gene, CDR1 is MNHEY and CDR2 is SVGAGI. Trimming cost V 0 bases and J 4 bases, with 15 bases left between them.

The J gene is TRBJ2-3, the V gene TRBV24-1, with TRBD2 matching over 14 bases. With V trimmed by 2 bases and J by 4 bases, 7 bases remained unmatched. CDR1 KGHDR and CDR2 SFDVKD come from the germline V gene. The CDR3 loop spans 18 amino acids. CDR3 sequence: CATSDSGLAGEGPDTQYF. CDR3 sequence (DNA): TGTGCCACCAGTGATTCGGGACTAGCGGGAGAAGGTCCAGATACGCAGTATTTT.

J is TRBJ1-5 and V is TRBV6-1, with 10 bases fitting TRBD1. Germline trimming cut 1 base from V and 5 bases from J; bases unmatched to any gene: 8. This CDR3 spans 17 amino acids. CDR1 MNHNS and CDR2 SASEGT come from the germline V gene. Written as DNA, the CDR3 is TGTGCCAGCAGTGAAGTATTCAGCGACAGGGGGCATCAGCCCCAGCATTTT. It translates to CASSEVFSDRGHQPQHF.

The chain has TRBV28 and TRBJ2-1; maybe TRBD1 (6 bases). The CDR3 contains 13 residues. V gave up 2 bases and J gave up 7 bases, with 9 bases separating them. Germline V gene sequence: CDR1 MDHEN, CDR2 SYDVKM. CDR3 in amino acids: CASSLQGSNEQFF. In DNA form, the CDR3 reads TGTGCCAGCAGTTTACAGGGGTCGAATGAGCAGTTCTTC.

The V gene is TRBV24-1, the J gene TRBJ2-1, with 8 bases fitting TRBD1. V gave up 9 bases and J gave up 6 bases; unmatched junction bases: 9. Germline assignment: CDR1 KGHDR and CDR2 SFDVKD. This CDR3 contains 14 residues. CDR3 residues: CATGQGDFINEQFF. CDR3 nucleotide sequence: TGTGCCACCGGACAGGGAGATTTTATCAATGAGCAGTTCTTC.

This chain connects TRBV20-1 to TRBJ1-2; no clear D. V dropped 7 bases and J dropped 4 bases, with 10 bases sitting between them. Germline loops: CDR1 DFQATT, CDR2 SNEGSKA (reference sequence). The CDR3 runs 11 residues. Here the CDR3 reads CSVFGSYGYTF. CDR3 nucleotide sequence: TGCAGTGTGTTTGGTAGCTATGGCTACACCTTC.

The chain uses TRBV13 and TRBJ2-1, with a weak D call TRBD1 (5 bases). The germline V gene encodes CDR1 PRHDT and CDR2 FYEKMQ (reference sequence). The germline V and J ends were trimmed by 6 bases and 3 bases, with 6 bases remaining between them. There are 12 residues in the CDR3. The CDR3 bases are TGTGCCAGCAGTAGGGGCTACAATGAGCAGTTCTTC. Translating it yields CASSRGYNEQFF.

The chain recombines TRBV6-5 with TRBJ2-2; the D is unclear. Germline CDR1 is MNHEY and CDR2 is SVGAGI. CDR3 length equals 14 residues. V was trimmed by 2 bases and J by 2 bases, leaving 6 bases between them. CDR3 sequence: CASSYLRNTGELFF. The CDR3 DNA sequence: TGTGCCAGCAGTTACCTCAGAAACACCGGGGAGCTGTTTTTT.

This chain links TRBV10-3 with TRBJ1-3, with a possible D match to TRBD1 (6 bases). Looked up from germline, CDR1 is ENHRY and CDR2 is SYGVKD. The CDR3 extends over 15 amino acids. V was clipped by 5 bases and J by 4 bases, with 15 bases between them. Here the CDR3 DNA reads TGTGCCATCAGTTTAAGCGACAGGCCGGGAAACACCATATATTTT. The encoded protein is CAISLSDRPGNTIYF.

This chain connects TRBV28 to TRBJ1-2; 9 positions agree with TRBD1. This CDR3 has 13 residues. The V and J ends lost 4 bases and 6 bases, in that order; junction bases with no gene match: 3. Germline lookup yields CDR1 MDHEN and CDR2 SYDVKM. The CDR3 sequence: CASSWGTGNGYTF. The CDR3 bases are TGTGCCAGCAGTTGGGGGACAGGGAATGGCTACACCTTC.

The chain combines TRBV6-5 with TRBJ2-5; D ambiguous. Trimming took 6 bases from V and 3 from J, leaving 14 bases between them. The CDR3 is 14 residues long. Germline V lookup: CDR1 MNHEY, CDR2 SVGAGI. The CDR3 DNA reads as TGTGCCAGCAGCAGACATGTTAACGAAGAGACCCAGTACTTC. This gives the protein CASSRHVNEETQYF.

The J gene is TRBJ1-2, the V gene TRBV7-2, with unresolved D. CDR1 and CDR2 from the germline V gene are SGHTA and FQGNSA. The V and J ends lost 5 bases and 7 bases respectively, with 17 bases between them. The CDR3 spans 14 residues. CDR3 in amino acids: CASSDFLVLSGYTF. The CDR3 DNA reads TGTGCCAGCAGCGACTTTCTAGTACTCTCTGGCTACACCTTC.

J is TRBJ1-3 and V is TRBV7-9; possibly TRBD1 for D (5 bases). V lost 2 bases and J 8 bases, leaving 19 bases between the germline ends. Germline lookup yields CDR1 SEHNR and CDR2 FQNEAQ (reference sequence). The CDR3 is 16 amino acids. CDR3 sequence reads: CASSLMGAGTGDTIYF. The CDR3 DNA reads as TGTGCCAGCAGCTTAATGGGAGCGGGGACTGGGGACACCATATATTTT.

The V gene is TRBV11-2, the J gene TRBJ2-7; 7 bases are shared with TRBD2. The V gene's germline CDR1 is SGHAT and CDR2 FQNNGV. The trim removed 5 bases at V and 0 bases at J, leaving 10 bases unmatched. The length of the CDR3 is 16 residues. CDR3 sequence reads: CASSQSGRISSYEQYF. In DNA form, the CDR3 reads TGTGCCAGCAGCCAGTCCGGGAGGATTAGCTCCTACGAGCAGTACTTC.